This is a list of T cell receptor beta chains from one sample in a study of cytomegalovirus exposure and HLA in healthy donors. Sequencing used immunoSEQ multiplex PCR; TCRdb keeps in-frame clones, though not all of them. Of 84,000 or so clones listed, under 80% were seen once; the top ten hold 1.2% to 1.5%. The sequenced sample was PBMCs. The receptors were sampled from a male donor in good health and CMV-seronegative. Both conserved end residues are part of each CDR3. A D gene is named only where the DNA matches it firmly. Clone size is stated in some rows and not others, as once, few, many or a class when expanded.

TRBJ1-1 once TRBV30 NA CAWKEGGDTEAFF TGTGCCTGGAAGGAGGGAGGGGACACTGAAGCTTTCTTT
TRBJ1-2 few TRBV10-3 TRBD1 CAISEPIPTGGCYGYTF TGTGCCATCAGTGAGCCGATACCGACAGGGGGCTGCTATGGCTACACCTTC
TRBJ1-3 NA TRBV4-3 TRBD1 CASSQARTGQNTIYF TGCGCCAGCAGCCAGGCCCGGACAGGGCAAAACACCATATATTTT
TRBJ2-1 NA TRBV4-2 TRBD2 CASSQVSGGAYNEQFF TGTGCCAGCAGCCAAGTTAGCGGGGGGGCGTACAATGAGCAGTTCTTC
TRBJ2-2 NA TRBV5-1 TRBD2 CASSLELAGGRWELFF TGCGCCAGCAGTTTGGAACTAGCGGGAGGGCGTTGGGAGCTGTTTTTT
TRBJ1-1 NA TRBV29-1 TRBD1 CSVAQGATAFF TGCAGCGTTGCACAGGGGGCGACGGCTTTCTTT
TRBJ2-3 NA TRBV5-8 NA CASSLGGGSTDTQYF TGTGCCAGCAGCTTGGGAGGGGGAAGCACAGATACGCAGTATTTT
TRBJ1-5 NA TRBV30 NA CAWSVTGNQPQHF TGTGCCTGGAGTGTAACAGGGAATCAGCCCCAGCATTTT
TRBJ1-2 NA TRBV4-3 NA CASSQAVSGGYTF TGCGCCAGCAGCCAAGCGGTTAGCGGCGGCTACACCTTC
TRBJ2-1 NA TRBV28 NA CASSLEYFRAYNEQFF TGTGCCAGCAGTTTAGAGTACTTCAGGGCCTACAATGAGCAGTTCTTC
TRBJ2-1 NA TRBV19 TRBD1 CASSYHRGLYNEQFF TGTGCCAGTAGTTACCACAGGGGGTTATACAATGAGCAGTTCTTC
TRBJ2-1 NA TRBV7-2 TRBD2 CASSLGPGGGLYEQFF TGTGCCAGCAGCTTAGGTCCGGGAGGAGGGCTCTATGAGCAGTTCTTC
TRBJ2-5 NA TRBV28 TRBD1 CASSPLRQGAGETQYF TGTGCCAGCAGTCCTCTGCGACAGGGGGCTGGGGAGACCCAGTACTTC
TRBJ1-2 NA TRBV30 NA CALGLGVYGYTF TGTGCCTTGGGCCTCGGGGTTTATGGCTACACCTTC
TRBJ2-7 once TRBV6-5 NA CASSPPRGTYEQYF TGTGCCAGCAGCCCCCCCCGAGGCACCTACGAGCAGTACTTC
TRBJ1-6 once TRBV7-3 NA CASSLWKSGNSPLHF TGTGCCAGCAGCTTATGGAAATCCGGGAACTCACCCCTCCACTTT
TRBJ1-5 NA TRBV10-3 TRBD1 CAISPQGSQPQHF TGTGCCATCAGCCCACAGGGGAGTCAGCCCCAGCATTTT
TRBJ2-3 NA TRBV11-2 NA CASRQTWRSSTDTQYF TGTGCCAGCAGGCAAACGTGGCGGAGTAGCACAGATACGCAGTATTTT
TRBJ2-7 few TRBV10-3 NA CAIESKGQGRGEQYF TGTGCCATCGAAAGCAAAGGGCAGGGAAGGGGCGAGCAGTACTTC
TRBJ2-7 NA TRBV15 NA CATSRGGPYPYEQYF TGTGCCACCAGCAGAGGAGGCCCATACCCCTACGAGCAGTACTTC
TRBJ1-1 NA TRBV6-5 TRBD1 CASSPQTGKNTEAFF TGTGCCAGCAGTCCCCAGACAGGGAAGAATACTGAAGCTTTCTTT
TRBJ2-7 NA TRBV5-1 TRBD1 CASSSGQGSYEQYF TGCGCCAGCAGCTCGGGACAGGGGAGCTACGAGCAGTACTTC
TRBJ2-3 NA TRBV7-2 NA CASSPSGTDTQYF TGTGCCAGCAGCCCCAGCGGGACAGATACGCAGTATTTT
TRBJ1-1 NA TRBV27 NA CASSLGEGSTEAFF TGTGCCAGCAGTCTGGGGGAGGGGAGCACTGAAGCTTTCTTT
TRBJ1-2 NA TRBV6-5 NA CASSYSGGNYGYTF TGTGCCAGCAGTTATTCGGGGGGCAACTATGGCTACACCTTC
TRBJ2-5 NA TRBV19 NA CASSTRAWETQYF TGTGCCAGTAGTACCAGGGCCTGGGAGACCCAGTACTTC
TRBJ1-5 NA TRBV5-6 NA CASSLWQGIQPQHF TGTGCCAGCAGCTTGTGGCAGGGGATTCAGCCCCAGCATTTT
TRBJ1-2 NA TRBV5-4 NA CASSSMGSHYGYTF TGTGCCAGCAGCTCGATGGGGAGCCACTATGGCTACACCTTC
TRBJ1-2 NA TRBV6-1 TRBD1 CASRGTGRGYGYTF TGTGCCAGCAGAGGGACAGGGCGCGGCTATGGCTACACCTTC
TRBJ2-3 NA TRBV5-1 TRBD1 CASSPDRLTDTQYF TGCGCCAGCTCCCCGGACAGGCTCACAGATACGCAGTATTTT
TRBJ2-3 NA TRBV5-6 TRBD1 CASSRRGSDTQYF TGTGCCAGCAGCCGCAGGGGGTCAGATACGCAGTATTTT
TRBJ2-5 NA TRBV7-3 NA CASSLGIQETQYF TGTGCCAGCAGCTTAGGCATCCAAGAGACCCAGTACTTC